This T cell receptor beta chain is drawn from a study of blood T cell repertoires in COVID-19. Study as a whole: The United States, Italy and Spain were the sources of the acute and convalescent COVID-19 samples.

Clones were sequenced by immunoSEQ multiplex PCR, and TCRdb holds only the in-frame ones, with some missing. The profile shows fewer than 100,000 clones, roughly 77% of them singletons. The sequencing sample was made of peripheral blood. This receptor was obtained from a human donor in a cohort sampled during active COVID-19.

CDR3 region: CASSLPGNHVYGYTF. CDR3 in DNA: TGTGCCAGCAGTTTACCAGGGAATCATGTCTATGGCTACACCTTC. J is TRBJ1-2 and V is TRBV28; TRBD1 might be the D (5 bases). The CDR3 consists of 15 residues. Trimming cost V 2 bases and J 4 bases, with 14 bases left between them. CDR1 is MDHEN, CDR2 SYDVKM, per germline.